The present T cell receptor (beta chain) was sequenced within a study of blood T cell repertoires in COVID-19. Study-level information: Acute and convalescent COVID-19 specimens originated in the United States, Italy and Spain. Sample material is recorded as cDNA or gDNA derived from T cells, B-cell-depleted T cells, or PBMCs.

This study enrolled people aged 18 to 89 from about 24 US geographic areas. Trimming took off 4 bases at V and 4 bases at J, with 13 bases between the two ends. The CDR3 sequence is 14 residues long. Germline V gene sequence: CDR1 MNHEY, CDR2 SMNVEV (reference sequence). Measured with immunoSEQ multiplex PCR; TCRdb has only the in-frame clones, and not every one. This sample yields around 200,000 clones, of which 75% to 85% are seen a single time; over 7% belongs to the top ten. The clonotype was recovered from a woman between 40 and 50 years old with acute COVID-19. The material sequenced was PBMCs or T cells enriched from blood (not recorded which). The chain is built from TRBV27 and TRBJ1-1, with D perhaps TRBD1 (5 bases). The CDR3 bases are TGTGCCAGCAGTTGGGGGGGGGAGACCACTGAAGCTTTCTTT. Translated, it gives CASSWGGETTEAFF.